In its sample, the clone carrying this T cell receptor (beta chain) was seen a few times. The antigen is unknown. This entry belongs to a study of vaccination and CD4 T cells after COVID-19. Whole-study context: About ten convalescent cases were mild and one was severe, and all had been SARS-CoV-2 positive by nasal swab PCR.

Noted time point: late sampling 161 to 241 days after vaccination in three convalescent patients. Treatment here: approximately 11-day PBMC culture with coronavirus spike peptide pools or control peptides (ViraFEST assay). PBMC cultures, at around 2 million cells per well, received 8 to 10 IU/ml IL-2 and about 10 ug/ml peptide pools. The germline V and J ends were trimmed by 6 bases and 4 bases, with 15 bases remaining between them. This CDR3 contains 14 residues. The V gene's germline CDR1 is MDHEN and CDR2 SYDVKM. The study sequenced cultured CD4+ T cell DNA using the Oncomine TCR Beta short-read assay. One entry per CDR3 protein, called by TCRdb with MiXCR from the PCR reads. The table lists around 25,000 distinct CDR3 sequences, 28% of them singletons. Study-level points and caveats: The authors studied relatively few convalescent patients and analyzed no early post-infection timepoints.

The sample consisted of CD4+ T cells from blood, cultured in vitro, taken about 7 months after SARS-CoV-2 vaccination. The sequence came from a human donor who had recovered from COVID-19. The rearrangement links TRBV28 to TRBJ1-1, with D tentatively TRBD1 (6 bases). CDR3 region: CASSLEGGGTEAFF. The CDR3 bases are TGTGCCAGCAGCCTCGAGGGGGGGGGCACTGAAGCTTTCTTT.